The clone carrying this T cell receptor (beta chain) was picked up one time. Antigen unknown. The data were obtained in a study of Ad26.COV2.S vaccination and SARS-CoV-2 variants. Notes on the study in general: People given the vaccine had a wider spike-specific TCR breadth than placebo recipients did. Assessments of TCR breadth and depth may have underestimated the total T cell responses. Vaccine and placebo recipients had comparable breadth of non-spike TCRs.

The table came from immunoSEQ multiplex PCR; TCRdb's copy has only in-frame clones and leaves some out. Of 300,000 to 450,000 clones in the sample, about 90% are singletons; the top ten hold under 4%. Looked up from germline, CDR1 is MDHEN and CDR2 is SYDVKM. V gave up 10 bases and J gave up 0 bases, with 15 bases separating them. The CDR3 has 14 residues. The input for sequencing was peripheral blood, taken after recovery from COVID-19. The chain combines TRBV28 with TRBJ1-2; D remains ambiguous. This receptor was taken from a human donor who had recovered from COVID-19. For the CDR3, the DNA is TGTGCCACATGGACTGAAATTACTAACTATGGCTACACCTTC. Translation: CATWTEITNYGYTF.